The T cell receptor (beta chain) described here comes from a study of identical twins. TCRdb passed the 5' RACE reads through MiXCR, listing each CDR3 protein once. The table lists 200,000 to 250,000 distinct CDR3 sequences, roughly 7% of them singletons, with roughly 3.6% in the top ten. J was trimmed by 7 bases and V by 8 bases; bases with no gene match: 14. The CDR3 spans 15 residues. Per the germline V gene, CDR1 is SGHVS and CDR2 is FQNEAQ. Worth noting for this clonotype: Its antigen remains unidentified.

Study results and limitations: Invariant MAIT and iNKT cells are populations that could partly confound zero-insertion analyses. Models, which agreed with sharing between unrelated individuals, nonetheless underestimated the out-of-frame TCR alpha sharing seen in monozygotic twins. Beta clonotypes that were abundant in cord blood contained fewer insertions, a pattern absent from memory repertoires. Researchers reported excess low generation probability among twin-shared out-of-frame alpha sequences.

These data also featured in a second study, about yellow fever vaccine responses in identical twins.

Input material: memory (CD45RO+) T cells sorted from blood. This sequence originates from a woman aged 18-29 years in good health. The chain carries TRBV7-8 and TRBJ2-3; 8 bases line up with TRBD1. The CDR3: CASGGSTGAGYTQYF. The CDR3 coding sequence is TGTGCCAGCGGGGGCTCGACAGGGGCGGGATATACGCAGTATTTT. The complete variable domain, with remaining parts taken from reference TRBV7-8 and TRBJ2-3, reads GAGVSQSPRYKVAKRGQDVALRCDPISGHVSLFWYQQALGQGPEFLTYFQNEAQLDKSGLPSDRFFAERPEGSVSTLKIQRTQQEDSAVYLCASGGSTGAGYTQYFGPGTRLTVL.